Following are 8 T cell receptor beta chains from one sample sequenced in a study of shared clonotypes between healthy human individuals (dated by TCRdb to the early 2020s). The library was generated by the immunoSEQ multiplex PCR assay. Drawn from immuneACCESS, this table holds only the in-frame rearrangements with V and J called that TCRdb kept. Clones are partly lost; checked studies trace under half to an unresolved V gene and leave the rest unexplained. A total of about 1.1 million clones appear in this sample, around 78% of them only once. The ten largest clones take up approximately 0.52% of the sample. The sequenced sample was memory CD4+ T cells from PBMCs. The cell subset or site label, read with the paper, signifies: CD45RA-negative fraction. The receptors were gathered from a man younger than 35 in good health. Some clones in this sample may be carry-over from other donors' samples.

The genes are TRBV5-1 and TRBJ2-2; D is undetermined. The CDR3 runs to 15 residues. The germline CDR1 and CDR2 sequences are SGHRS and YFSETQ. V gave up 2 bases and J gave up 6 bases, with 14 bases separating them. The chain's CDR3 is CASSFGVLGAGELFF. As DNA, the CDR3 is TGCGCCAGCAGCTTTGGGGTGTTGGGTGCCGGGGAGCTGTTTTTT.

This clone was counted ten times or more. In DNA form, the CDR3 reads TGTGCCAGTAGTATCGAGAGGGGCTCCAAGGCTTTCTTT. Its protein product is CASSIERGSKAFF. The chain recombines TRBV19 with TRBJ1-1, with D possibly matching TRBD1 (5 bases). The CDR3 has 13 amino acids. Trimming stripped 3 bases from V and 11 bases from J, with 16 bases between. Germline values: CDR1 LNHDA, CDR2 SQIVND (reference sequence).

This chain joins TRBV5-1 and TRBJ2-3; TRBD2 might be the D (6 bases). V was pared by 5 bases and J by 2 bases, with 15 bases between. Germline CDR1 is SGHRS and CDR2 is YFSETQ. The CDR3 is made up of 15 amino acids. CDR3 DNA: TGCGCCAGCAGATCACCGGGACTCCACACAGATACGCAGTATTTT. Amino acids: CASRSPGLHTDTQYF.

The chain combines TRBV12-5 with TRBJ2-5; possibly TRBD2 for D (6 bases). CDR1 LGHNT and CDR2 FRNRAP come from the germline V gene. Trimming left V 6 bases short and J 4 bases short, with 12 bases between. CDR3 length: 13 residues. CDR3 nucleotide sequence: TGTGCTAGTGGCACCGCGGGAAGAGAGACCCAGTACTTC. Translation: CASGTAGRETQYF. The full variable domain, with the rest looked up from reference TRBV12-5 and TRBJ2-5, is DARVTQTPRHKVTEMGQEVTMRCQPILGHNTVFWYRQTMMQGLELLAYFRNRAPLDDSGMPKDRFSAEMPDATLATLKIQPSEPRDSAVYFCASGTAGRETQYFGPGTRLLVL.

A remark on this clone: Other nucleotide sequences in the sample specify the same CDR3. The rearrangement links TRBV5-1 to TRBJ2-5; D remains ambiguous. The V end lost 0 bases, the J end lost 0 bases, and 6 bases lay between the germline ends. The CDR3 is 14 residues long. Germline V gives CDR1 SGHRS, CDR2 YFSETQ. CDR3 protein: CASSLGGDQETQYF. The DNA of the CDR3 is TGCGCCAGCAGCTTGGGTGGGGACCAAGAGACCCAGTACTTC.

This clone was observed a handful of times. The rearrangement uses TRBV19 and TRBJ2-3, with TRBD1 identical over 7 bases. This CDR3 is 16 amino acids long. Germline V gene lookup returns CDR1 LNHDA and CDR2 SQIVND (reference sequence). V lost 3 bases, J lost 1 base, and 7 bases stayed unmatched. This CDR3 is CASSIWGRGRTDTQYF. The CDR3 region has the DNA TGTGCCAGTAGTATCTGGGGAAGGGGGCGCACAGATACGCAGTATTTT.

This clone was detected only a few times. V usage is TRBV28 and J usage is TRBJ1-2; 10 bases align to TRBD1. Germline assignment: CDR1 MDHEN and CDR2 SYDVKM. The CDR3 sequence is 16 residues long. V shed 7 bases, J shed 3 bases, and the junction held 11 bases outside the gene matches. CDR3 DNA sequence: TGTGCCAGCAACTTTTGGGGGACAGGGGAAGACTATGGCTACACCTTC. Its protein product is CASNFWGTGEDYGYTF.

The chain recombines TRBV5-6 with TRBJ2-4; maybe TRBD1 (5 bases). Trimming removed 4 bases from V and 0 bases from J, with 20 bases in between. Germline V CDR1 and CDR2: SGHDT, YYEEEE. The CDR3 spans 18 residues. The CDR3 DNA sequence: TGTGCCAGCAGCCACAGGCTTCTACAGAGAAGAGCCAAAAACATTCAGTACTTC. Translated: CASSHRLLQRRAKNIQYF.